This T cell receptor beta chain derives from a study of T and B cells in COVID-19 patients. TRB was amplified from roughly 250-500 ng of blood genomic DNA. Points from the study as a whole: Patients with COVID-19 reportedly showed strongly skewed T cell receptor beta variable and joining gene usage.

Multiplex PCR with BIOMED2 TRB-A/B primer pools amplified TRB rearrangements. TCRdb redid the calling of the multiplex PCR reads with MiXCR, one entry per CDR3 protein. The sample records fewer than 15,000 distinct CDR3 sequences, roughly 27% being singletons. For this clonotype: What it binds is unknown.

Trimming pared 3 bases from V and 4 bases from J, leaving 13 bases between. The germline gives CDR1 KGHSH, CDR2 LQKENI. The CDR3 runs 15 residues. This TCR was recovered from a human donor who had recovered from COVID-19. The sequenced sample consisted of blood. V gene TRBV18 combines with J gene TRBJ1-5; weak D call: TRBD1 (5 bases). The CDR3 here is CASSPPGRVNQPQHF. The CDR3 region has the DNA TGTGCCAGCTCACCTCCGGGACGGGTAAATCAGCCCCAGCATTTT.